The rows below give T cell receptor beta chains drawn from one sample of a study of beta chain features in type 1 diabetes. The method was immunoSEQ multiplex PCR; TCRdb's version includes in-frame clones alone and lacks a portion of them. The sample carries 300,000 to 450,000 clones, around 13% recorded once. Source material: naive CD4+ T cells from blood. The receptor source for this set is a woman aged 18-29 years with type 1 diabetes. Both conserved end residues are part of each CDR3. Fields, in order: V gene, J gene, clone size, D gene, CDR3 protein, CDR3 DNA. A D gene is named only where the DNA matches it firmly. Clone size, where shown, is once, few, many, or a class for clones that have expanded.

>TRBV28|TRBJ2-6|-|TRBD2
CASLSSGGGANVLTF
TGTGCCAGTCTATCTAGCGGGGGCGGGGCCAACGTCCTGACTTTC
>TRBV7-2|TRBJ2-3|few|TRBD2
CASSLGAGGIGDTQYF
TGTGCCAGCAGCTTAGGAGCGGGGGGGATAGGAGATACGCAGTATTTT
>TRBV29-1|TRBJ1-2|-|TRBD1
CSVGTGPEVRGYTF
TGCAGCGTCGGGACAGGCCCCGAGGTAAGGGGCTACACCTTC
>TRBV5-1|TRBJ2-3|-|-
CASSLQSGLGTDTQYF
TGCGCCAGCAGCTTACAATCGGGACTGGGCACAGATACGCAGTATTTT
>TRBV7-9|TRBJ1-1|few|-
CASSLDRGARWALEAFF
TGTGCCAGCAGCTTAGATCGGGGGGCTCGGTGGGCCCTTGAAGCTTTCTTT
>TRBV7-2|TRBJ2-5|-|TRBD2
CASSSLLRSGSRTQYF
TGTGCCAGCAGCTCCCTGCTTCGTAGCGGGAGTCGGACCCAGTACTTC
>TRBV5-4|TRBJ2-3|-|TRBD2
CASSSGLAGVVGDTQYF
TGTGCCAGCAGCTCGGGACTAGCGGGGGTCGTTGGAGATACGCAGTATTTT
>TRBV7-9|TRBJ2-1|-|-
CASSLPIRDSGAYNEQFF
TGTGCCAGCAGCTTACCCATTCGCGACAGTGGCGCCTACAATGAGCAGTTCTTC
>TRBV7-9|TRBJ1-5|-|-
CASSDDRYSNQPQHF
TGTGCCAGCAGCGATGACAGATATAGCAATCAGCCCCAGCATTTT
>TRBV27|TRBJ2-5|-|-
CASPASRVGETQYF
TGTGCCAGCCCTGCCAGCAGGGTAGGCGAGACCCAGTACTTC
>TRBV11-2|TRBJ1-1|few|-
CASSLWTEVAFF
TGTGCCAGCAGCTTGTGGACAGAGGTGGCTTTCTTT
>TRBV11-2|TRBJ2-5|-|-
CASSLRGEGRGETQYF
TGTGCCAGCAGCTTAAGGGGGGAGGGTCGAGGAGAGACCCAGTACTTC
>TRBV9|TRBJ1-2|-|-
CASSGRSSGYTF
TGTGCCAGCAGCGGAAGATCTAGTGGCTACACCTTC
>TRBV5-1|TRBJ2-1|few|TRBD1
CASSWGQTPIEQFF
TGCGCCAGCAGCTGGGGACAGACGCCGATTGAGCAGTTCTTC
>TRBV9|TRBJ2-3|-|TRBD2
CASSVEASGVYTQYF
TGTGCCAGCAGCGTAGAAGCAAGCGGGGTGTATACGCAGTATTTT
>TRBV5-1|TRBJ2-7|-|-
CASSFTGMGEQYF
TGCGCCAGCAGCTTCACAGGGATGGGCGAGCAGTACTTC
>TRBV30|TRBJ1-1|few|-
CAWSPDRNTEAFF
TGTGCCTGGAGTCCCGACAGGAACACTGAAGCTTTCTTT
>TRBV5-4|TRBJ2-7|-|-
CASSLASGKEYSEQYF
TGTGCCAGCAGCTTGGCCTCGGGAAAGGAGTACAGCGAGCAGTACTTC
>TRBV4-3|TRBJ1-2|-|-
CASSQEGVRAPAGYTF
TGCGCCAGCAGCCAAGAAGGGGTTAGGGCCCCTGCTGGCTACACCTTC
>TRBV27|TRBJ2-1|-|TRBD2
CASSFLAAYNEQFF
TGTGCCAGCAGTTTTCTAGCGGCCTACAATGAGCAGTTCTTC
>TRBV30|TRBJ2-7|-|TRBD1
CAWTGGSHEQYF
TGTGCCTGGACAGGGGGTTCGCACGAGCAGTACTTC
>TRBV9|TRBJ1-2|-|-
CASSVGGEANYGYTF
TGTGCCAGCAGCGTGGGAGGGGAGGCTAACTATGGCTACACCTTC
>TRBV5-1|TRBJ1-1|-|TRBD1
CASSLGQGKNFVAEAFF
TGCGCCAGCAGCTTAGGACAGGGGAAGAATTTTGTCGCTGAAGCTTTCTTT
>TRBV5-1|TRBJ1-1|-|-
CASSLAGITRVNTEAFF
TGCGCCAGCAGCTTGGCCGGAATTACCAGGGTGAACACTGAAGCTTTCTTT
>TRBV5-4|TRBJ2-7|-|TRBD1
CASSLGEGTGFLEQYF
TGTGCCAGCAGCTTGGGAGAAGGGACAGGGTTCCTCGAGCAGTACTTC
>TRBV7-2|TRBJ1-2|-|TRBD1
CASSTQQGTGYTF
TGTGCCAGCAGCACCCAACAGGGGACCGGCTACACCTTC
>TRBV11-2|TRBJ2-3|-|TRBD2
CASAGGYTDTQYF
TGTGCCAGCGCGGGAGGGTACACAGATACGCAGTATTTT
>TRBV28|TRBJ1-5|few|-
CASSLWAGVGNQPQHF
TGTGCCAGCAGTTTATGGGCAGGGGTTGGCAATCAGCCCCAGCATTTT
>TRBV5-5|TRBJ2-1|-|-
CASSPQYNEQFF
TGTGCCAGCAGCCCACAGTACAATGAGCAGTTCTTC
>TRBV9|TRBJ2-7|-|TRBD1
CASSVTGAAYEQYF
TGTGCCAGCAGCGTCACAGGGGCAGCCTACGAGCAGTACTTC
>TRBV25-1|TRBJ1-2|-|-
CASSAAYGYTF
TGTGCCAGCAGCGCGGCCTATGGCTACACCTTC
>TRBV9|TRBJ2-3|few|-
CASSVGLLSTDTQYF
TGTGCCAGCAGCGTAGGGCTCCTTAGCACAGATACGCAGTATTTT
>TRBV6-1|TRBJ2-7|few|TRBD1
CASSGQGGSYEQYF
TGTGCCAGCAGTGGACAGGGTGGTTCCTACGAGCAGTACTTC
>TRBV9|TRBJ2-1|-|TRBD1
CASSAGQGSYNEQFF
TGTGCCAGCAGCGCGGGACAGGGAAGCTACAATGAGCAGTTCTTC
>TRBV7-3|TRBJ2-1|-|TRBD1
CASSSADRGHEQFF
TGTGCCAGCAGCTCGGCAGACAGGGGACATGAGCAGTTCTTC
>TRBV7-7|TRBJ1-1|-|-
CASSPGTGDTEAFF
TGTGCTAGCAGCCCAGGGACGGGGGACACTGAAGCTTTCTTT
>TRBV28|TRBJ2-5|-|-
CASSWGRAKTQYF
TGTGCCAGCAGTTGGGGCAGGGCAAAGACCCAGTACTTC
>TRBV4-1|TRBJ1-4|few|-
CASSQDPPAVKLFF
TGCGCCAGCAGCCAAGATCCACCCGCGGTGAAACTGTTTTTT
>TRBV9|TRBJ1-4|-|-
CASSVTVNEKLFF
TGTGCCAGCAGCGTGACAGTTAATGAAAAACTGTTTTTT
>TRBV20-1|TRBJ2-7|-|-
CSASGGEQYF
TGCAGTGCTAGCGGGGGCGAGCAGTACTTC
>TRBV29-1|TRBJ2-7|-|TRBD1
CSVDIPGQGRMIEQYF
TGCAGCGTTGATATCCCCGGACAGGGGAGGATGATCGAGCAGTACTTC
>TRBV4-3|TRBJ1-2|-|TRBD1
CASSPQGQGDVGYTF
TGCGCCAGCAGCCCCCAAGGACAGGGCGATGTAGGCTACACCTTC
>TRBV19|TRBJ2-3|-|TRBD2
CASTPGGGRTDTQYF
TGTGCCAGTACCCCTGGGGGGGGACGCACAGATACGCAGTATTTT
>TRBV27|TRBJ2-7|few|TRBD1
CASSQDRAYEQYF
TGTGCCAGCAGCCAAGACAGGGCCTACGAGCAGTACTTC
>TRBV12-2|TRBJ1-4|few|-
CASRFPGQGHEKLFF
TGTGCAAGTCGCTTCCCGGGACAGGGTCATGAAAAACTGTTTTTT
>TRBV9|TRBJ2-1|few|-
CASSVAVGQAGEVEQFF
TGTGCCAGCAGCGTAGCTGTTGGACAGGCAGGGGAGGTGGAGCAGTTCTTC
>TRBV25-1|TRBJ1-2|few|-
CASSEAGGGYGYTF
TGTGCCAGCAGTGAAGCAGGTGGAGGCTATGGCTACACCTTC
>TRBV2|TRBJ2-5|once|TRBD1
CASTLQGARETQYF
TGTGCCAGCACACTACAGGGGGCCAGGGAGACCCAGTACTTC
>TRBV5-4|TRBJ2-2|-|-
CASSLVGGGAGELFF
TGTGCCAGCAGCCTCGTCGGCGGGGGCGCCGGGGAGCTGTTTTTT
>TRBV28|TRBJ2-7|-|TRBD2
CASSPGSSGSPPYEQYF
TGTGCCAGCAGTCCCGGATCTAGCGGGAGTCCTCCCTACGAGCAGTACTTC
>TRBV10-3|TRBJ2-2|-|TRBD1
CAISDGDRGAGELFF
TGTGCCATCAGTGATGGAGACAGGGGGGCCGGGGAGCTGTTTTTT
>TRBV23-1|TRBJ1-5|few|TRBD1
CASRSGDRDGLSNQPQHF
TGCGCCAGCAGGTCCGGGGACAGGGATGGGCTGAGCAATCAGCCCCAGCATTTT
>TRBV7-2|TRBJ1-2|few|-
CASSLLLRANYGYTF
TGTGCCAGCAGCTTATTGCTTCGGGCTAACTATGGCTACACCTTC
>TRBV4-3|TRBJ2-4|few|TRBD1
CASSTGQIASIQYF
TGCGCCAGCAGCACGGGACAGATTGCGAGCATTCAGTACTTC
>TRBV5-1|TRBJ1-1|-|-
CASSLVYLNTEAFF
TGCGCCAGCAGCTTGGTATACTTGAACACTGAAGCTTTCTTT